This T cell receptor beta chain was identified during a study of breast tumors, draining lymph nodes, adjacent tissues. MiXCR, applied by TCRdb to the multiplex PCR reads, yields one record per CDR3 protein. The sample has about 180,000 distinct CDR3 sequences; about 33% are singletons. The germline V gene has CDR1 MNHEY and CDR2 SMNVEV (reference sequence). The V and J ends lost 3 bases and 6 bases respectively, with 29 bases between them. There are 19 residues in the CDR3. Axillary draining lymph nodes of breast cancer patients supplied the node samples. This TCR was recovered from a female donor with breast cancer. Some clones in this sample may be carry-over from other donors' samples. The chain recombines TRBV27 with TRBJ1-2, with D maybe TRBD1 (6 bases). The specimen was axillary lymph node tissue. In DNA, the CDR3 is TGTGCCAGCAGTTTTGCAGGGTGGGCCAGGGGAACGGGGAAGGATGGCTACACCTTC. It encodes CASSFAGWARGTGKDGYTF.